The 14 T cell receptor beta chains presented below share a single source sample, sequenced in a study of cytotoxic CD8 clonotypes in ibrutinib-treated CLL (dated by TCRdb to the early 2020s). The library was made by the immunoSEQ multiplex PCR assay. This immuneACCESS table, as held by TCRdb, lists in-frame sequences with V and J called but not all clones. Of the missing ones, under half trace to an unresolved V gene in checked studies; the others have no known cause. Recorded for this sample are roughly 63,000 clones; approximately 57% of them occurred a single time. The top ten constitute under 15% of the sample. Reading the label with the study, this specimen's time point is: 12 months on ibrutinib. The sample in question was PBMCs, obtained after 12 months of ibrutinib treatment. These receptors all stem from a human donor with chronic lymphocytic leukemia.

This clone has ten or more counts. Other DNA sequences from this sample encode an identical CDR3 as well. The chain has TRBV5-1 and TRBJ1-5; D is unclear. Germline CDR1 SGHRS, CDR2 YFSETQ. Trimming took 0 bases from V and 0 from J, leaving 1 base between them. This CDR3 is built from 13 residues. This chain's CDR3 is CASSLDSNQPQHF. The DNA for the CDR3 is TGCGCCAGCAGCTTGGATAGCAATCAGCCCCAGCATTTT.

This clone was observed a few times. The J gene is TRBJ1-1, the V gene TRBV28, with D unclear. The CDR3 runs to 11 residues. In germline, CDR1 is MDHEN, CDR2 SYDVKM. Deletions cut 6 bases from V and 5 bases from J, with 7 bases between. CDR3 bases: TGTGCCAGCAGGAGGAAGACTGAAGCTTTCTTT. As protein: CASRRKTEAFF. Drawing the rest from reference TRBV28 and TRBJ1-1, the complete variable domain is DVKVTQSSRYLVKRTGEKVFLECVQDMDHENMFWYRQDPGLGLRLIYFSYDVKMKEKGDIPEGYSVSREKKERFSLILESASTNQTSMYLCASRRKTEAFFGQGTRLTVV.

V is TRBV2 and J is TRBJ1-2, with D hard to call. CDR3 length: 17 residues. CDR1 and CDR2 (germline): SNHLY, FYNNEI. Trimming removed 6 bases from V and 0 bases from J, with 20 bases in between. This CDR3 is CASSPTFGSVTNYGYTF. CDR3 in DNA: TGTGCCAGCAGCCCGACGTTCGGGTCAGTTACTAACTATGGCTACACCTTC.

The V call is TRBV11-2, the J call TRBJ2-5; D is ambiguous. This CDR3 contains 12 residues. Germline V gives CDR1 SGHAT, CDR2 FQNNGV. The ends were cut back, 3 bases at V and 5 bases at J, with 7 bases in the middle. The CDR3 region has the DNA TGTGCCAGCAGCTTTAGAACCGAGACCCAGTACTTC. It yields the protein CASSFRTETQYF.

The rearrangement links TRBV11-3 to TRBJ2-2; TRBD2 aligns across 14 bases. Germline V lookup: CDR1 SGHNT, CDR2 YENEEA. This CDR3 region has 15 residues. V shed 4 bases, J shed 6 bases, and the junction held 1 base outside the gene matches. CDR3 DNA sequence: TGTGCCAGCAGCTGGGGACTAGCGGGGGCCGGGGAGCTGTTTTTT. It codes for CASSWGLAGAGELFF.

This chain links TRBV6-6 with TRBJ2-7, with 12 bases identical to TRBD2. Germline V gene lookup returns CDR1 MNHNY and CDR2 SVGAGI (reference sequence). V lost 6 bases to trimming and J lost 3 bases; unmatched junction nucleotides: 6. The CDR3 is 15 amino acids. The CDR3 region has the DNA TGTGCCAGCAGCCCTACTAGCGGGGGGTTCTACGAGCAGTACGTC. This gives the protein CASSPTSGGFYEQYV.

The chain recombines TRBV27 with TRBJ1-2, with a weak D call TRBD1 (6 bases). Germline-derived CDR1 and CDR2 are MNHEY and SMNVEV (reference sequence). The CDR3 covers 14 residues. V was trimmed by 3 bases and J by 7 bases, leaving 15 bases between them. In nucleotides, the CDR3 is TGTGCCAGCAGTTTGACACCACAGGGAGTTGGCTACACCTTC. It is translated as CASSLTPQGVGYTF.

This sequence joins TRBV19 and TRBJ1-6; D unclear. Germline V gives CDR1 LNHDA, CDR2 SQIVND (reference sequence). This CDR3 region has 18 residues. Trimming removed 6 bases at V and 0 bases at J, with 18 bases between. The CDR3: CASSQTRLQSSYNSPLHF. CDR3 sequence (DNA): TGTGCCAGTAGCCAGACACGACTCCAGAGCTCCTATAATTCACCCCTCCACTTT.

This clone was picked up a small number of times. The chain joins TRBV11-3 to TRBJ2-1; D might be TRBD1 or TRBD2, each matching 6 bases. Germline V lookup: CDR1 SGHNT, CDR2 YENEEA. The ends were cut back, 5 bases at V and 2 bases at J, with 13 bases in the middle. CDR3 size: 15 residues. In nucleotides, the CDR3 is TGTGCCAGCAGCACAGGGAGGACTACCTACAATGAGCAGTTCTTC. Translation: CASSTGRTTYNEQFF.

The V call is TRBV21-1, the J call TRBJ2-7; the table calls TRBD2, which could not be checked here. TRBV21-1 is a known pseudogene. There are 14 residues in the CDR3. The CDR3 loop is CASSDGILAGEQYV. CDR3 DNA: TGTGCCAGCAGCGACGGGATCCTCGCCGGGGAGCAGTACGTC.

The rearrangement joins TRBV5-1 to TRBJ1-2; the match to TRBD1 covers 10 bases. Germline CDR1 SGHRS, CDR2 YFSETQ. With V trimmed by 0 bases and J by 2 bases, 7 bases remained unmatched. The CDR3 runs to 17 residues. CDR3 amino acids: CASSLDWTGGANYGYTF. DNA of the CDR3: TGCGCCAGCAGCTTGGATTGGACAGGGGGGGCAAACTATGGCTACACCTTC.

The J gene is TRBJ2-1, the V gene TRBV27, with 7 bases aligning to TRBD2. The CDR3 spans 16 residues. From germline, CDR1 is MNHEY and CDR2 SMNVEV (reference sequence). V was clipped by 4 bases and J by 2 bases; unmatched bases: 8. The chain's CDR3 is CASSSSGASTYNEQFF. The DNA of the CDR3 is TGTGCCAGCAGTTCAAGCGGGGCGTCCACCTACAATGAGCAGTTCTTC.

Here the CDR3 DNA reads TGCGCCAGCAGCGGCAGGGGTTATGGCTACACCTTC. It encodes CASSGRGYGYTF. The chain links TRBV5-1 to TRBJ1-2; a weak D match, TRBD1 (6 bases). The CDR3 is made up of 12 amino acids. Trimming left V 4 bases short and J 5 bases short, with 9 bases between. Germline V CDR1 and CDR2: SGHRS, YFSETQ.

By frequency in the sample, this clone is medium-sized (0.01 to 0.1%). The rearrangement links TRBV6-1 to TRBJ2-2; D is possibly TRBD1 or TRBD2 (5 bases each). Germline V gives CDR1 MNHNS, CDR2 SASEGT. The CDR3 has 14 residues. Trimming removed 7 bases at V and 6 bases at J, with 15 bases between. The CDR3 loop is CASIRDPGAGELFF. In nucleotides, the CDR3 is TGTGCCAGCATAAGGGACCCCGGGGCCGGGGAGCTGTTTTTT.